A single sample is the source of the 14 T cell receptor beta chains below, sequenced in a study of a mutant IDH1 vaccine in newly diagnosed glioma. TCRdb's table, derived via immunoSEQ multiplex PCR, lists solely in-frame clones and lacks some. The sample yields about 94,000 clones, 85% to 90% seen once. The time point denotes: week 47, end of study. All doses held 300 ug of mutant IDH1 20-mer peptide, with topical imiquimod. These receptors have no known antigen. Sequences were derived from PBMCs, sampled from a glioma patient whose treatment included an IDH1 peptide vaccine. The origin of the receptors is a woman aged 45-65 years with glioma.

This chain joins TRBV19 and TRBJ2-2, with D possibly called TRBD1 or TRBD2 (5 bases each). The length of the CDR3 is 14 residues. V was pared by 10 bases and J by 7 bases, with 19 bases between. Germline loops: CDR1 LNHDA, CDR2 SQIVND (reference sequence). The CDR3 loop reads CATQPGPRGGELFF. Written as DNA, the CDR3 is TGTGCCACCCAGCCGGGACCGCGCGGCGGGGAGCTGTTTTTT.

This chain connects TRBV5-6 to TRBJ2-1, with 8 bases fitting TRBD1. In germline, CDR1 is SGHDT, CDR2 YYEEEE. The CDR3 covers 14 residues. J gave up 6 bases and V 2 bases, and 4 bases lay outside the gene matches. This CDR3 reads CASSFGTGFNEQFF. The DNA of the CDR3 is TGTGCCAGCAGCTTTGGGACAGGCTTCAATGAGCAGTTCTTC. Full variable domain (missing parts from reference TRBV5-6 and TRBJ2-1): DAGVTQSPTHLIKTRGQQVTLRCSPKSGHDTVSWYQQALGQGPQFIFQYYEEEERQRGNFPDRFSGHQFPNYSSELNVNALLLGDSALYLCASSFGTGFNEQFFGPGTRLTVL.

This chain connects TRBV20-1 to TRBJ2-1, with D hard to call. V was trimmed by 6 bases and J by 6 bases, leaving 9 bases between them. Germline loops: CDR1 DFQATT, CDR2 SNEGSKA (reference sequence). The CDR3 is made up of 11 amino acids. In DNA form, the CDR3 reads TGCAGTGCACGACTCAGCAATGAGCAGTTCTTC. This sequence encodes CSARLSNEQFF.

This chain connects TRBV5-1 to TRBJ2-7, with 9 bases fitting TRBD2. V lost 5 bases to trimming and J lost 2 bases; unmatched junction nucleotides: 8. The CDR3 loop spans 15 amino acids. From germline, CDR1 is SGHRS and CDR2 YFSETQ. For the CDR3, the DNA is TGCGCCAGCAGGCCAGGACTAGCGACCGCCTACGAGCAGTACTTC. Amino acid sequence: CASRPGLATAYEQYF.

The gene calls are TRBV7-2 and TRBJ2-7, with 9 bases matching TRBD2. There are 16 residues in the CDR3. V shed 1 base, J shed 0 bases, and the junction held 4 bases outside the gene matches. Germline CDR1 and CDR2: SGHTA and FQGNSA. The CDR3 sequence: CASSLGPAGGSYEQYF. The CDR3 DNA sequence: TGTGCCAGCAGCTTAGGTCCAGCGGGAGGCTCCTACGAGCAGTACTTC.

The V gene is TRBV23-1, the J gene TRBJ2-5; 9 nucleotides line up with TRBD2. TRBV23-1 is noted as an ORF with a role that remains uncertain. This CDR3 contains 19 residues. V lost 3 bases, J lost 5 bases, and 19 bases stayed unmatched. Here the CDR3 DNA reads TGCGCCAGCAGTCACTTCGTTTTACAGGGGACTAGCTGGAGCGAGACCCAGTACTTC. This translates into CASSHFVLQGTSWSETQYF.

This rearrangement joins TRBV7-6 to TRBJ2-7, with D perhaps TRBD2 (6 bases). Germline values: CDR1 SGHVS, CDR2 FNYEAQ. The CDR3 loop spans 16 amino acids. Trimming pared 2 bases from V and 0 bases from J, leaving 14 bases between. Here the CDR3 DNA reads TGTGCCAGCAGCTTAAGTAGCGGAGGGAGCTCCTACGAGCAGTACTTC. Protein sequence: CASSLSSGGSSYEQYF. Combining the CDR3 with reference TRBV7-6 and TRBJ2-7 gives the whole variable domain GAGVSQSPRYKVTKRGQDVALRCDPISGHVSLYWYRQALGQGPEFLTYFNYEAQQDKSGLPNDRFSAERPEGSISTLTIQRTEQRDSAMYRCASSLSSGGSSYEQYFGPGTRLTVT.

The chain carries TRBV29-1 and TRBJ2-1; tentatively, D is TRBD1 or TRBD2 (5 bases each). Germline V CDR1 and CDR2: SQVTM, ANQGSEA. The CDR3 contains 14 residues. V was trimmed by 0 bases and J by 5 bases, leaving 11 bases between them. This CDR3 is CSVEDGTVNNEQFF. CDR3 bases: TGCAGCGTTGAAGATGGGACGGTGAACAATGAGCAGTTCTTC.

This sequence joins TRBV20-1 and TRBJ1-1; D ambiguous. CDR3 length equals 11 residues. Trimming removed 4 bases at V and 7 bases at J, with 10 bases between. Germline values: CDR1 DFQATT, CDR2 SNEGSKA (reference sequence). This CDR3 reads CSATGPDEAFF. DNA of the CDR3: TGCAGTGCTACGGGCCCGGATGAAGCTTTCTTT.

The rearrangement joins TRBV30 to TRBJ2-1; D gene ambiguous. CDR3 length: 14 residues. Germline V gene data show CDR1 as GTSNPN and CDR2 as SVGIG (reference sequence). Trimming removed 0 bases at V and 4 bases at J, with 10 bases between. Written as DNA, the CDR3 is TGTGCCTGGAGTGTTGACTGGGATTACAATGAGCAGTTCTTC. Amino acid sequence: CAWSVDWDYNEQFF. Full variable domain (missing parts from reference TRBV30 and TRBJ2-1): SQTIHQWPATLVQPVGSPLSLECTVEGTSNPNLYWYRQAAGRGLQLLFYSVGIGQISSEVPQNLSASRPQDRQFILSSKKLLLSDSGFYLCAWSVDWDYNEQFFGPGTRLTVL.

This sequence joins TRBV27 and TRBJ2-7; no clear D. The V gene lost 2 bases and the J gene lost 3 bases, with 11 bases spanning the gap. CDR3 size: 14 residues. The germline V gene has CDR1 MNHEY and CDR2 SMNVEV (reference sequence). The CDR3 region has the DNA TGTGCCAGCAGTTTAGAGGCAGGTATCTACGAGCAGTACTTC. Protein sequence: CASSLEAGIYEQYF.

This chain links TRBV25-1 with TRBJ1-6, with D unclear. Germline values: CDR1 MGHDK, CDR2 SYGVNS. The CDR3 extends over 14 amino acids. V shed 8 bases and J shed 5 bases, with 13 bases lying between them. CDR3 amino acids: CASRYPSDNSPLHF. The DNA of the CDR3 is TGTGCCAGCCGATACCCGTCAGATAATTCACCCCTCCACTTT. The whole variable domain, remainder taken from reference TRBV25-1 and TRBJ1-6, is EADIYQTPRYLVIGTGKKITLECSQTMGHDKMYWYQQDPGMELHLIHYSYGVNSTEKGDLSSESTVSRIRTEHFPLTLESARPSHTSQYLCASRYPSDNSPLHFGNGTRLTVT.

In nucleotides, the CDR3 is TGTGCCAGCAGCTCTTACTCGGACAGGGGAGAGACCCAGTACTTC. Translating gives CASSSYSDRGETQYF. This chain connects TRBV5-5 to TRBJ2-5; 9 bases line up with TRBD1. The germline V gene has CDR1 SGHKS and CDR2 YYEKEE (reference sequence). V dropped 3 bases and J dropped 4; count of bases not matched to a gene: 7. This CDR3 region has 15 residues.

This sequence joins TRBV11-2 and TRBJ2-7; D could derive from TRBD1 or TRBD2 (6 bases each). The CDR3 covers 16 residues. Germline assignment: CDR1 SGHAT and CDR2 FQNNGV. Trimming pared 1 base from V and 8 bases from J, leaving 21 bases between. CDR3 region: CASSLAPGGPLKKQYF. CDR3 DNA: TGTGCCAGCAGCTTAGCCCCTGGGGGGCCCTTAAAAAAGCAGTACTTC.